This TCR beta chain appears in the sequencing data of a study of post-analysis software for immune sequencing data. Overall study: Relapsing-remitting, secondary progressive and progressive-relapsing forms made up the multiple sclerosis disease courses.

Libraries were made from TCR beta cDNA, and they carried unique molecular identifiers. It was from roughly 1.1 to 9.2 million T cells that some 460,000 cDNA molecules came. TCRdb ran MiXCR on the PCR reads and lists one entry per CDR3 protein. This sample has 740,000 or so distinct CDR3 sequences, with roughly half found just once. The CDR3 is made up of 15 amino acids. CDR1 SGHAT and CDR2 FQNNGV come from the germline V gene. The trim removed 0 bases at V and 2 bases at J, leaving 4 bases unmatched. Study outcomes and limitations: F measure grouped same-batch samples tightly together. A handful of TRBV segments were more frequent in patients than controls; TRBV5-6, TRBV5-1 and TRBV20-1 belonged to this group. Multiple sclerosis patients showed significantly lower normalized Chao1 diversity than controls did.

In regard to this clonotype: Its target is not known.

V usage is TRBV11-2 and J usage is TRBJ2-7; TRBD2 matches at 7 bases. The TCR comes from a girl aged 10 to 17 with multiple sclerosis. The sample comprised blood. CDR3 bases: TGTGCCAGCAGCTTAGAACATGGACTAGCCTACGAGCAGTACTTC. Translated: CASSLEHGLAYEQYF.